These 28 T cell receptor beta chains were sequenced from one sample in a study of T cells in Graves' hyperthyroidism and ophthalmopathy. TCR beta CDR3 regions were amplified from RNA. HTBI primers were the set used in a first-round RT-PCR of the TCR CDR3. TCRdb fed the multiplex PCR reads into MiXCR, producing one record per CDR3 protein. The sample contains some 760,000 distinct CDR3 sequences, 14% of which appear only once. Material for sequencing was blood. These receptors were obtained from a woman aged 18-29 years with Graves' hyperthyroidism.

The chain carries TRBV27 and TRBJ2-1, with TRBD2 matching 9 bases. CDR3 length equals 15 residues. Germline CDR1 is MNHEY and CDR2 is SMNVEV (reference sequence). J gave up 12 bases and V 4 bases, and 13 bases lay outside the gene matches. The CDR3 coding sequence is TGTGCCAGCAGTTCGCCGGGACTAGCCGGTCCCGGGCAGTTCTTC. Its protein is CASSSPGLAGPGQFF.

This clonotype was picked up many times. The chain links TRBV27 to TRBJ2-1; TRBD2 might be the D (5 bases). V was cut by 2 bases and J by 4 bases, with 12 bases left in between. The CDR3 covers 15 residues. Germline CDR1 reads MNHEY; CDR2 reads SMNVEV (reference sequence). In DNA form, the CDR3 reads TGTGCCAGCAGTTTAGAGGGAGAAACTTACAATGAGCAGTTCTTC. Its translation: CASSLEGETYNEQFF.

In its sample, this clonotype was seen many times. V and J are TRBV12-3 or TRBV12-4 and TRBJ2-1, with 10 bases identical to TRBD2. Germline trimming cut 5 bases from V and 7 bases from J; bases unmatched to any gene: 8. CDR3 size: 15 residues. CDR3 coding DNA: TGTGCCAGCAGTGCCCTAGCGGGAGCTCGGAATGAGCAGTTCTTC. The encoded protein is CASSALAGARNEQFF.

This clonotype came up many times. The V gene is TRBV27, the J gene TRBJ1-5, with D possibly matching TRBD1 (5 bases). Trimming left V 3 bases short and J 7 bases short, with 13 bases between. Germline V gene sequence: CDR1 MNHEY, CDR2 SMNVEV (reference sequence). This CDR3 has 14 residues. The CDR3 nucleotides read TGTGCCAGCAGTTTTAAGGACAATTTACAGCCCCAGCATTTT. Protein: CASSFKDNLQPQHF.

The V call is TRBV18, the J call TRBJ2-2, with 10 bases identical to TRBD2. After removal of 1 base from V and 6 bases from J, the junction contained 8 bases not matched to a gene. The CDR3 is 17 residues long. Germline CDR1 KGHSH, CDR2 LQKENI. DNA of the CDR3: TGTGCCAGCTCACCACTTCCCAGCGGGAGGGAACCCGGGGAGCTGTTTTTT. Residues: CASSPLPSGREPGELFF.

This clonotype was counted between two and nine times. This rearrangement joins TRBV28 to TRBJ1-2; D is unclear. The ends were cut back, 4 bases at V and 6 bases at J, with 9 bases in the middle. CDR3 length: 12 residues. Looked up from germline, CDR1 is MDHEN and CDR2 is SYDVKM. CDR3: CASSSYTDGYTF. The CDR3 coding sequence is TGTGCCAGCAGTTCCTATACGGATGGCTACACCTTC.

V is TRBV5-5 and J is TRBJ1-3, with no clear D. Germline V lookup: CDR1 SGHKS, CDR2 YYEKEE (reference sequence). This CDR3 is built from 15 residues. The germline V and J ends were trimmed by 1 base and 0 bases, with 8 bases remaining between them. CDR3 in DNA: TGTGCCAGCAGCTTGCACAGCAGCTCTGGAAACACCATATATTTT. As protein: CASSLHSSSGNTIYF.

This clonotype was detected ten times or more. The chain couples TRBV2 to TRBJ2-2, with no clear D. Germline CDR1 and CDR2: SNHLY and FYNNEI. Trimming took off 9 bases at V and 7 bases at J, with 12 bases between the two ends. The CDR3 length is 12 residues. The chain's CDR3 is CASRLYGGELFF. CDR3 bases: TGTGCCAGTCGGTTGTATGGCGGGGAGCTGTTTTTT.

This sequence joins TRBV6-1 and TRBJ1-1; maybe TRBD1 (6 bases). V was shortened by 7 bases and J by 8 bases, with 14 bases between the two germline ends. The CDR3 has 12 residues. The germline CDR1 and CDR2 sequences are MNHNS and SASEGT. This CDR3 is CASTPGDKEAFF. The CDR3 DNA follows: TGTGCCAGCACCCCGGGGGACAAAGAAGCTTTCTTT.

V gene TRBV7-8 combines with J gene TRBJ1-4; D is uncertain. The CDR3 totals 12 residues. Germline loops: CDR1 SGHVS, CDR2 FQNEAQ. V lost 4 bases and J 8 bases, leaving 8 bases between the germline ends. Here the CDR3 reads CASSSVREKLFF. For the CDR3, the DNA is TGTGCCAGCAGCTCAGTGAGGGAAAAACTGTTTTTT.

This clonotype was counted a few times. The V and J genes are TRBV15 and TRBJ2-7; D possibly corresponds to TRBD2 (5 bases). The CDR3 extends over 14 amino acids. The germline V gene encodes CDR1 LNHNV and CDR2 YYDKDF (reference sequence). The germline V and J ends were trimmed by 0 bases and 7 bases, with 13 bases remaining between them. CDR3 protein: CATSRDKNPGEQYF. The CDR3 nucleotides read TGTGCCACCAGCAGAGACAAGAACCCGGGGGAGCAGTACTTC.

This clonotype was picked up a small number of times. This chain connects TRBV19 to TRBJ2-1; D uncertain. The ends were cut back, 4 bases at V and 7 bases at J, with 8 bases in the middle. Germline-derived CDR1 and CDR2 are LNHDA and SQIVND (reference sequence). There are 12 residues in the CDR3. Here the CDR3 DNA reads TGTGCCAGTAGTAAAATATTAAATGAGCAGTTCTTC. Translating gives CASSKILNEQFF.

The sample holds many counts of this clonotype. The rearrangement links TRBV7-3 to TRBJ2-3; 14 bases align to TRBD2. The CDR3 length is 17 residues. The V gene's germline CDR1 is SGHTA and CDR2 FQGTGA. With 6 bases clipped from V and 3 bases from J, the junction kept 8 bases outside the gene matches. The DNA of the CDR3 is TGTGCCAGCAGTCCGGGACTAGCGGGAGTTAGAACAGATACGCAGTATTTT. It specifies CASSPGLAGVRTDTQYF.

This clonotype has a handful of counts. The rearrangement joins TRBV7-2 to TRBJ2-7; 10 bases are shared with TRBD2. This CDR3 contains 15 residues. Germline trimming cut 5 bases from V and 3 bases from J; bases unmatched to any gene: 7. Germline CDR1 is SGHTA and CDR2 is FQGNSA. CDR3 sequence: CASSLGTSAIYEQYF. The CDR3, as DNA: TGTGCCAGCAGCCTAGGGACTAGCGCGATCTACGAGCAGTACTTC.

The V gene is TRBV9, the J gene TRBJ1-1; D possibly corresponds to TRBD1 (6 bases). This CDR3 comprises 16 residues. CDR1 and CDR2 from the germline V gene are SGDLS and YYNGEE. V lost 0 bases and J lost 3, with 15 bases in between. CDR3 nucleotides: TGTGCCAGCAGCGTAGCGGGTACAGGGTTGGACACTGAAGCTTTCTTT. Translated, it gives CASSVAGTGLDTEAFF.

This clonotype was observed many times. The genes are TRBV15 and TRBJ2-3, with no clear D. The germline gives CDR1 LNHNV, CDR2 YYDKDF (reference sequence). The CDR3 has 14 residues. Trimming took off 2 bases at V and 3 bases at J, with 9 bases between the two ends. In nucleotides, the CDR3 is TGTGCCACCAGCAGACCACCCCGGACAGATACGCAGTATTTT. This gives the protein CATSRPPRTDTQYF.

This clonotype appeared a few times. The rearrangement links TRBV19 to TRBJ1-2, with D possibly being TRBD1 (5 bases). Trimming removed 5 bases at V and 5 bases at J, with 18 bases between. Germline assignment: CDR1 LNHDA and CDR2 SQIVND (reference sequence). This CDR3 is built from 15 residues. Written as DNA, the CDR3 is TGTGCCAGTAGTTCTTGGGACTCTCCCATGTATGGCTACACCTTC. Translating gives CASSSWDSPMYGYTF.

This clonotype occurred many times. The chain couples TRBV18 to TRBJ1-5; D gene ambiguous. This CDR3 has 13 amino acids. From germline, CDR1 is KGHSH and CDR2 LQKENI. V lost 2 bases and J lost 13, with 15 bases in between. The CDR3 sequence is CASSPRGLEVQHF. The CDR3 DNA reads as TGTGCCAGCTCACCAAGAGGACTAGAAGTTCAGCATTTT.

The V call is TRBV18, the J call TRBJ1-6; TRBD1 is a possible D gene (6 bases). The CDR3 spans 16 residues. V gave up 1 base and J gave up 5 bases, with 12 bases separating them. Per the germline V gene, CDR1 is KGHSH and CDR2 is LQKENI. This CDR3 reads CASSPRAGANNSPLHF. CDR3 nucleotide sequence: TGTGCCAGCTCACCACGGGCGGGGGCGAATAATTCACCCCTCCACTTT.

The V gene is TRBV5-6, the J gene TRBJ1-5, with a tentative D call TRBD1 (6 bases). This CDR3 is 14 amino acids long. The V end was cut by 3 bases, the J end by 4 bases, with 11 bases between. Germline V CDR1 and CDR2: SGHDT, YYEEEE. CDR3 residues: CASSSDRSNQPQHF. In DNA, the CDR3 is TGTGCCAGCAGCTCCGACAGGAGTAATCAGCCCCAGCATTTT.

J is TRBJ1-2 and V is TRBV28, with TRBD1 matching over 7 bases. The CDR3 is 17 amino acids. CDR1 and CDR2 (germline): MDHEN, SYDVKM. V lost 0 bases, J lost 1 base, and 8 bases stayed unmatched. The CDR3 bases are TGTGCCAGCAGTTTATGGGGGGACAGACCAAATAACTATGGCTACACCTTC. Translation gives CASSLWGDRPNNYGYTF.

This clonotype was recorded many times. The chain has TRBV24-1 and TRBJ2-1; D gene unclear. This CDR3 has 13 residues. Trimming took off 11 bases at V and 2 bases at J, with 12 bases between the two ends. The germline V gene has CDR1 KGHDR and CDR2 SFDVKD. The CDR3 is CASRAFPYNEQFF. CDR3 coding DNA: TGTGCCAGTCGGGCATTCCCCTACAATGAGCAGTTCTTC.

This clonotype was observed at least ten times. CDR3 sequence: CASSQTGWQSYEQYF. Here the CDR3 DNA reads TGTGCCAGCAGCCAAACAGGGTGGCAATCCTACGAGCAGTACTTC. The chain links TRBV3-1 to TRBJ2-7; tentative D call: TRBD1 (6 bases). Germline CDR1 is LGHDT and CDR2 is YNNKEL (reference sequence). V was pared by 2 bases and J by 1 base, with 12 bases between. The CDR3 loop spans 15 amino acids.

Many counts were recorded for this clonotype. The CDR3 bases are TGTGCCAGCAGCCGGTTTGGACAGGGGACTAATGAAAAACTGTTTTTT. It specifies CASSRFGQGTNEKLFF. The rearrangement links TRBV7-9 to TRBJ1-4; 9 bases match TRBD1. CDR1 and CDR2 (germline): SEHNR, FQNEAQ (reference sequence). This CDR3 has 16 amino acids. Trimming took 5 bases from V and 2 from J; bases not matched to a gene: 6.

This clonotype was found many times. The genes are TRBV7-9 and TRBJ2-2; no firm D call. From germline, CDR1 is SEHNR and CDR2 FQNEAQ (reference sequence). Trimming left V 5 bases short and J 1 base short, with 14 bases between. The CDR3 is 16 amino acids. CDR3 in DNA: TGTGCCAGCAGCCGACACACTAATGAGAACACCGGGGAGCTGTTTTTT. Translation gives CASSRHTNENTGELFF.

This clonotype showed up many times. The chain carries TRBV6-2 or TRBV6-3 and TRBJ2-3; 14 bases fit TRBD2. Germline loops: CDR1 MNHEY, CDR2 SVGEGT. The CDR3 extends over 15 amino acids. V was clipped by 6 bases and J by 3 bases; unmatched bases: 2. The CDR3 reads CASSGLAGGTDTQYF. In DNA, the CDR3 is TGTGCCAGCAGCGGACTAGCGGGAGGAACAGATACGCAGTATTTT.

The chain uses TRBV19 and TRBJ2-7; tentative D call: TRBD1 (6 bases). This CDR3 has 15 residues. From germline, CDR1 is LNHDA and CDR2 SQIVND (reference sequence). V was cut by 3 bases and J by 0 bases, with 12 bases left in between. DNA for the CDR3: TGTGCCAGTAGTATCAGGGGTGGCCTCTCCTACGAGCAGTACTTC. Its translation: CASSIRGGLSYEQYF.

Many counts were recorded for this clonotype. J is TRBJ2-3 and V is TRBV15; 8 positions match TRBD1. Germline values: CDR1 LNHNV, CDR2 YYDKDF (reference sequence). V lost 0 bases, J lost 3 bases, and 8 bases stayed unmatched. The CDR3 has 17 residues. CDR3 DNA: TGTGCCACCAGCAGAGATCTCCCAGGGGGCGGAACAGATACGCAGTATTTT. It translates to CATSRDLPGGGTDTQYF.